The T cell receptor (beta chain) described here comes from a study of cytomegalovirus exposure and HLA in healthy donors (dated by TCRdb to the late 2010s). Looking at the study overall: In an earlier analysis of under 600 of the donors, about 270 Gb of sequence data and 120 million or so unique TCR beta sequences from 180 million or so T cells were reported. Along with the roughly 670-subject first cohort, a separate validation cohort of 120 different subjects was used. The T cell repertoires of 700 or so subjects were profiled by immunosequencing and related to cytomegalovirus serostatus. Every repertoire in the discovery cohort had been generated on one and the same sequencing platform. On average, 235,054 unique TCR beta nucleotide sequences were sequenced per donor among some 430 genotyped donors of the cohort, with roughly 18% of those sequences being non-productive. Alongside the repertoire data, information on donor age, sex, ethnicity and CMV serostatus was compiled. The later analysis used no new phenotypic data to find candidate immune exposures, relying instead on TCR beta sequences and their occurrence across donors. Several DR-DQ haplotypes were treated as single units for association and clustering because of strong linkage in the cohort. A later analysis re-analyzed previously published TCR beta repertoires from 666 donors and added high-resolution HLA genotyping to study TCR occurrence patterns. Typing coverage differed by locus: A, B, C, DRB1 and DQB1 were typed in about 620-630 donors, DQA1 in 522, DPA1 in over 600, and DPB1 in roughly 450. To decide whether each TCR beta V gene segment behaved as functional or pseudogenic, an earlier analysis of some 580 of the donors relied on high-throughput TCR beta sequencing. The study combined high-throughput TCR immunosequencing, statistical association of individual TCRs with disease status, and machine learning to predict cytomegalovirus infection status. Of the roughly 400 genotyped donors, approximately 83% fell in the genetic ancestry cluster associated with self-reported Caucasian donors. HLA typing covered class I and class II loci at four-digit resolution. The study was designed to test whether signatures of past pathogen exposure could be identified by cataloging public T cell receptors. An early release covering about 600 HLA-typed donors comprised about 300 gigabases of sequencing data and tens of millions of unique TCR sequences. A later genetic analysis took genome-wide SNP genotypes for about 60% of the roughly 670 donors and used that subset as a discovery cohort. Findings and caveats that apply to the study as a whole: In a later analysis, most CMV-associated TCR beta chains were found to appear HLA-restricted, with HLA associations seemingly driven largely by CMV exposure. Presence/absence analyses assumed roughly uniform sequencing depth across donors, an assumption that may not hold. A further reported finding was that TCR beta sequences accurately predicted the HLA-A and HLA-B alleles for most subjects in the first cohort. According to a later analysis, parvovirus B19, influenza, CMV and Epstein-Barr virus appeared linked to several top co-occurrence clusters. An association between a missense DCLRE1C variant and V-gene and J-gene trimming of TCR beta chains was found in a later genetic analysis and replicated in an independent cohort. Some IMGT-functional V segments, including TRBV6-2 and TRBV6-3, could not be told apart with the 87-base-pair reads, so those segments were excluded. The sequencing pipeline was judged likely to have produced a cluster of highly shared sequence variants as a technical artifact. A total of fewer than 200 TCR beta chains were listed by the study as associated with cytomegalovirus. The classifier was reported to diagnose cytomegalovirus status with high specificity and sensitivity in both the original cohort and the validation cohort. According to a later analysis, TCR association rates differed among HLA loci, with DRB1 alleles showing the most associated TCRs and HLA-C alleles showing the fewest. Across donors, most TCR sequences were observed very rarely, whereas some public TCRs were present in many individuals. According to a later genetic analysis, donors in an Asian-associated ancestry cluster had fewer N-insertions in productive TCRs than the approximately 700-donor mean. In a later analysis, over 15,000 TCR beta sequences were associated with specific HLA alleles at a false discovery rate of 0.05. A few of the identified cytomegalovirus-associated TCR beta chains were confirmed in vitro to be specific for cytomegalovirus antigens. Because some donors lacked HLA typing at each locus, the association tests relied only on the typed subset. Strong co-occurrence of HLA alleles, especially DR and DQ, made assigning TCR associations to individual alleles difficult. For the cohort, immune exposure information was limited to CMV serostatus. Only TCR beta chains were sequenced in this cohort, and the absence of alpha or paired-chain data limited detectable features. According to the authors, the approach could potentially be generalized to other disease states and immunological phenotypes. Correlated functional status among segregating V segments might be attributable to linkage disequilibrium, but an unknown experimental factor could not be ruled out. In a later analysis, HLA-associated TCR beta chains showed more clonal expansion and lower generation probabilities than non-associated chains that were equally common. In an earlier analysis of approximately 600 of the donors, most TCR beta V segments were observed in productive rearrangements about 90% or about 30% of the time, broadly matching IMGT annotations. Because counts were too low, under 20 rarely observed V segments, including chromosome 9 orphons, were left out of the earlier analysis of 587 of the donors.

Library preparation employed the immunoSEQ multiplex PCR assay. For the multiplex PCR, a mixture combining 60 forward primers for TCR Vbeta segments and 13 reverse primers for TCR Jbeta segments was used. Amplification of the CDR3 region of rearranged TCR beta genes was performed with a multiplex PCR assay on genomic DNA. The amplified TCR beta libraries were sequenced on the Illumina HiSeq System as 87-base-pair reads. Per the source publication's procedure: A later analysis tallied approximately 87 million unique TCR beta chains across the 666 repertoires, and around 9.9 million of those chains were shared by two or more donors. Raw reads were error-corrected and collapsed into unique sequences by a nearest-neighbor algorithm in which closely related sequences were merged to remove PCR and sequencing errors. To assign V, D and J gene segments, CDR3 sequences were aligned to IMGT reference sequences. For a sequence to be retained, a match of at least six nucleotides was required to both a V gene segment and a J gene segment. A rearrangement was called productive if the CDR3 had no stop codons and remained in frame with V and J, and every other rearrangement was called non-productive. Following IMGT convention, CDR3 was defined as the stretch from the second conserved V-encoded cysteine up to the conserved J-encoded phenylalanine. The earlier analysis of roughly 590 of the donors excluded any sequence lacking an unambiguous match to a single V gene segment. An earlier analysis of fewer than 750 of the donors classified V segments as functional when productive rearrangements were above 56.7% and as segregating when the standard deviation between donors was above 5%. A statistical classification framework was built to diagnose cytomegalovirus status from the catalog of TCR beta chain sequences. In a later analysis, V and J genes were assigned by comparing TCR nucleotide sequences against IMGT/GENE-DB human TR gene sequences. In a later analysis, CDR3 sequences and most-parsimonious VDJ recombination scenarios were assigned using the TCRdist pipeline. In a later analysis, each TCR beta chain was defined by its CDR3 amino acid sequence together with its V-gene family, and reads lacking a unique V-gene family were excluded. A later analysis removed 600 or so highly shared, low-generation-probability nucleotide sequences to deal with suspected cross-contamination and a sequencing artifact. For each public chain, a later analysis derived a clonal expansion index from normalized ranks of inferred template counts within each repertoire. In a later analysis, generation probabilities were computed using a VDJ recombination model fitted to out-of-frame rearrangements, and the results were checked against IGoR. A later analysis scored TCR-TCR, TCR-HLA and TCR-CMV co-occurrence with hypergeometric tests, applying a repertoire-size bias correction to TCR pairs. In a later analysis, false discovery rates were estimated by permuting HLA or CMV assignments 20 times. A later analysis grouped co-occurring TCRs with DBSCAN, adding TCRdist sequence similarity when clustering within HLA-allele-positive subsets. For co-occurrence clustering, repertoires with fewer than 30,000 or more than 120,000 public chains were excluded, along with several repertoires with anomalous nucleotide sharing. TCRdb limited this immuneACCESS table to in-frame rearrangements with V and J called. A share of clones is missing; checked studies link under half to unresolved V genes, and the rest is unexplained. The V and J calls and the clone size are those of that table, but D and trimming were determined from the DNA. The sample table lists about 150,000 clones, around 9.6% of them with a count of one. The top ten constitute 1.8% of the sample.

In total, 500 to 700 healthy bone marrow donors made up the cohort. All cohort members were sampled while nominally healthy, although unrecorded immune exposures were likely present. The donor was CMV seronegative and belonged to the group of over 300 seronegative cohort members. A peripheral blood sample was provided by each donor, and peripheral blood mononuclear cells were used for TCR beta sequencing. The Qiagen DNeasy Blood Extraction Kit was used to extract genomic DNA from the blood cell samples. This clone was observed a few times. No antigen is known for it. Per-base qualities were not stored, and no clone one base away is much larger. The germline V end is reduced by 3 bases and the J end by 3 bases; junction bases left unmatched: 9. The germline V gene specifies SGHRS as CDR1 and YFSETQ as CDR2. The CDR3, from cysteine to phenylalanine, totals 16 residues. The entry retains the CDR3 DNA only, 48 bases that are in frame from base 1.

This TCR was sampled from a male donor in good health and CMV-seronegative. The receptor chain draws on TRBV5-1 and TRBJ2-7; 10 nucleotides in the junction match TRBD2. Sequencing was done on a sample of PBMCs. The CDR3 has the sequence CASSSPTSGTNYEQYF. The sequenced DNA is TGCGCCAGCAGCTCCCCTACTAGCGGGACCAACTACGAGCAGTACTTC.